This TCR beta chain emerged from a study of T cells after yellow fever vaccination. This CDR3 spans 15 amino acids. V was clipped by 3 bases and J by 5 bases, with 14 bases between them. In its sample, this clonotype was seen a few times. TCRdb re-derived calls from the 5' RACE reads in MiXCR, one entry per CDR3 protein. The sample lists 310,000 or so distinct CDR3 sequences; 3.6% were seen once. The sequencing used PBMCs, collected on the day of the yellow fever booster vaccination. The source of this sequence is a man younger than 35 who received the YFV17D yellow fever vaccine. The rearrangement joins TRBV12-3 or TRBV12-4 to TRBJ1-5; tentative D call: TRBD1 (6 bases). The CDR3 loop is CASSFAAGVDQPQHF. The CDR3 DNA sequence: TGTGCCAGCAGTTTCGCGGCAGGGGTGGATCAGCCCCAGCATTTT.